The rows below give T cell receptor beta chains drawn from one sample of a study of blood T cell repertoires in COVID-19. Clones were sequenced by immunoSEQ multiplex PCR, and TCRdb holds only the in-frame ones, with some missing. The sample shows about 46,000 clones, 86% of them seen only once. The source material was peripheral blood. The source is a man between 60 and 70 years old with active or convalescent COVID-19. Both conserved end residues are part of each CDR3. The D gene is left open where the match is weak. The size of a clone is reported for some rows only, either as once, few or many, or as a class for expanded clones.

-,TRBJ2-1,TRBD1,TRBV30,CAWSAGQGAYNEQFF,TGTGCCTGGAGTGCCGGACAGGGGGCCTACAATGAGCAGTTCTTC
-,TRBJ1-1,-,TRBV12-3/TRBV12-4,CASSLDFLAFF,TGTGCCAGCAGTTTGGACTTTCTGGCTTTCTTT
-,TRBJ2-6,-,TRBV19,CASRGAAGANVLTF,TGTGCCAGTAGAGGGGCAGCTGGGGCCAACGTCCTGACTTTC
once,TRBJ1-4,-,TRBV19,CASRKTGGGEKLFF,TGTGCCAGTAGGAAGACAGGTGGGGGTGAAAAACTGTTTTTT
-,TRBJ1-1,-,TRBV18,CASSPQHATDEAFF,TGTGCCAGCTCACCTCAGCACGCGACAGATGAAGCTTTCTTT
-,TRBJ2-1,-,TRBV18,CASSRPTGFTYNEQFF,TGTGCCAGCTCACGCCCGACAGGATTTACCTACAATGAGCAGTTCTTC
few,TRBJ2-2,TRBD1,TRBV28,CASSLWTGNTGELFF,TGTGCCAGCAGCCTATGGACAGGGAACACCGGGGAGCTGTTTTTT
-,TRBJ2-3,-,TRBV7-6,CASTAYGSGSTDTQYF,TGTGCCAGCACCGCTTACGGTTCGGGGAGCACAGATACGCAGTATTTT
-,TRBJ1-1,-,TRBV29-1,CSVEELDRANTEAFF,TGCAGCGTTGAAGAACTGGACAGAGCGAACACTGAAGCTTTCTTT
-,TRBJ2-7,-,TRBV9,CASSPGTTGDYEQYF,TGTGCCAGCAGCCCCGGGACCACGGGGGACTACGAGCAGTACTTC
-,TRBJ1-3,-,TRBV18,CASSPSGRAGNTIYF,TGTGCCAGCTCACCATCGGGGAGGGCTGGAAACACCATATATTTT
-,TRBJ2-2,TRBD1,TRBV2,CASSEGTGGRTGELFF,TGTGCCAGCAGTGAAGGGACAGGGGGACGGACCGGGGAGCTGTTTTTT
few,TRBJ2-7,-,TRBV15,CATSRGKGELYEQYF,TGTGCCACCAGCAGAGGAAAGGGGGAATTGTACGAGCAGTACTTC
-,TRBJ1-1,TRBD1,TRBV3-1/TRBV3-2,CASSRGTGSSEAFF,TGTGCCAGCAGCCGAGGGACAGGGTCATCTGAAGCTTTCTTT
-,TRBJ1-1,-,TRBV28,CASIMGGTGNTEAFF,TGTGCCAGCATCATGGGGGGTACAGGGAACACTGAAGCTTTCTTT
-,TRBJ2-5,TRBD1,TRBV19,CASSPPGQGETQYF,TGTGCCAGTAGTCCTCCGGGACAGGGAGAGACCCAGTACTTC
few,TRBJ2-7,-,TRBV6-1,CASSEGQAYEQYF,TGTGCCAGCAGTGAAGGTCAGGCTTACGAGCAGTACTTC
-,TRBJ1-5,-,TRBV28,CASTQLGVGQPQHF,TGTGCCAGCACCCAATTAGGGGTTGGTCAGCCCCAGCATTTT
once,TRBJ2-2,-,TRBV9,CASSVQGFGELFF,TGTGCCAGCAGCGTCCAGGGTTTCGGGGAGCTGTTTTTT
-,TRBJ2-7,-,TRBV2,CASSDFSDYEQYF,TGTGCCAGCAGTGACTTCAGTGACTACGAGCAGTACTTC
-,TRBJ2-5,-,TRBV15,CATSRVLGRDAETQYF,TGTGCCACCAGCAGAGTATTGGGCAGGGATGCCGAGACCCAGTACTTC
-,TRBJ1-5,-,TRBV6-5,CASSYDRQPDQPQHF,TGTGCCAGCAGCTACGATAGACAGCCAGATCAGCCCCAGCATTTT
-,TRBJ2-3,-,TRBV3-1/TRBV3-2,CASSPPGTLTDTQYF,TGTGCCAGCAGCCCACCCGGGACTCTCACAGATACGCAGTATTTT
few,TRBJ2-1,TRBD2,TRBV11-2,CASSLFGTSGFYNEQFF,TGTGCCAGCAGCTTATTCGGGACTAGCGGCTTCTACAATGAGCAGTTCTTC
-,TRBJ2-3,-,TRBV5-1,CASSLAKNTDTQYF,TGCGCCAGCAGCTTGGCTAAAAACACAGATACGCAGTATTTT
once,TRBJ1-2,-,TRBV9,CASSDRQDPYGYTF,TGTGCCAGCAGCGACAGACAGGACCCCTATGGCTACACCTTC
-,TRBJ2-7,TRBD1,TRBV18,CASSPPGQEPYEQYF,TGTGCCAGCTCACCACCGGGACAGGAGCCGTACGAGCAGTACTTC
-,TRBJ2-5,TRBD2,TRBV27,CASSPSGGAWETQYF,TGTGCCAGCTCTCCTAGCGGGGGGGCGTGGGAGACCCAGTACTTC
-,TRBJ2-5,-,TRBV3-1/TRBV3-2,CASSYRGALQETQYF,TGTGCCAGCAGCTACCGGGGGGCCCTACAAGAGACCCAGTACTTC
-,TRBJ1-5,TRBD1,TRBV5-1,CASSEGGAGQPQHF,TGCGCCAGCAGCGAAGGGGGCGCGGGTCAGCCCCAGCATTTT
-,TRBJ1-2,-,TRBV2,CASSAQANYGYTF,TGTGCCAGCAGCGCGCAAGCTAACTATGGCTACACCTTC
-,TRBJ2-3,-,TRBV29-1,CSVEGSMTGDTQYF,TGCAGCGTTGAAGGTTCAATGACAGGTGATACGCAGTATTTT
-,TRBJ2-7,TRBD2,TRBV11-2,CASSAGGRSREQYF,TGTGCCAGCAGCGCGGGGGGTAGGAGCAGAGAGCAGTACTTC
-,TRBJ2-2,TRBD1,TRBV3-1/TRBV3-2,CASSQWTGGELFF,TGTGCCAGCAGCCAATGGACAGGCGGGGAGCTGTTTTTT
-,TRBJ2-2,-,TRBV19,CASRPQGGTGELFF,TGTGCCAGTAGGCCCCAGGGGGGCACCGGGGAGCTGTTTTTT
-,TRBJ2-5,-,TRBV9,CASSVDGQETQYF,TGTGCCAGCAGCGTAGACGGCCAAGAGACCCAGTACTTC
-,TRBJ2-5,TRBD2,TRBV7-6,CASSQTERGGFQETQYF,TGTGCCAGCAGCCAGACAGAGCGGGGGGGCTTCCAAGAGACCCAGTACTTC
-,TRBJ2-1,TRBD2,TRBV19,CASAREIAGGIVDNEQFF,TGTGCCAGCGCTCGGGAAATAGCGGGGGGTATAGTCGACAATGAGCAGTTCTTC
-,TRBJ2-1,-,TRBV29-1,CSVAGELYNEQFF,TGCAGCGTTGCCGGGGAGCTCTACAATGAGCAGTTCTTC
few,TRBJ1-1,-,TRBV18,CASSHRETEAFF,TGTGCCAGCTCGCACAGGGAGACTGAAGCTTTCTTT
-,TRBJ1-2,TRBD1,TRBV29-1,CSVAGTGDYGYTF,TGCAGCGTAGCCGGGACAGGGGACTATGGCTACACCTTC
-,TRBJ2-1,-,TRBV7-3,CASSLESPRELTWNEQFF,TGTGCCAGCAGCTTAGAATCCCCCCGGGAGCTTACCTGGAATGAGCAGTTCTTC
-,TRBJ2-3,-,TRBV27,CASRPTSWMDTQYF,TGTGCCAGCAGGCCGACATCGTGGATGGATACGCAGTATTTT
few,TRBJ1-5,-,TRBV11-2,CASSLGGFDQPQHF,TGTGCCAGCAGCCTGGGGGGATTCGATCAGCCCCAGCATTTT
-,TRBJ2-7,TRBD1,TRBV4-2,CASSQGNRGYEQYF,TGTGCCAGCAGCCAAGGGAACAGGGGGTACGAGCAGTACTTC
-,TRBJ2-3,TRBD2,TRBV14,CASSQPRTSGGVNAGADTQYF,TGTGCCAGCAGCCAACCGAGGACTAGCGGGGGGGTCAACGCTGGAGCAGATACGCAGTATTTT
-,TRBJ2-1,-,TRBV19,CASSIGPGRSYNEQFF,TGTGCCAGTAGTATAGGCCCAGGCCGATCCTACAATGAGCAGTTCTTC
-,TRBJ1-6,-,TRBV19,CGSSGGSSNSPLHF,TGTGGGTCGAGCGGGGGGAGTAGCAATTCACCCCTCCACTTT
-,TRBJ2-2,-,TRBV3-1/TRBV3-2,CASSHGGGELFF,TGTGCCAGCAGCCACGGCGGCGGGGAGCTGTTTTTT
-,TRBJ2-7,-,TRBV7-3,CASSLSPRYEQYF,TGTGCCAGCAGCTTATCCCCCCGGTACGAGCAGTACTTC
-,TRBJ1-1,TRBD1,TRBV30,CAWSRQGGTEAFF,TGTGCCTGGAGTCGTCAGGGGGGCACTGAAGCTTTCTTT
-,TRBJ1-4,TRBD1,TRBV5-6,CASSRWPGQDEKLFF,TGTGCCAGCAGCCGTTGGCCGGGACAGGACGAAAAACTGTTTTTT